This T cell receptor beta chain is from a study of T cells after yellow fever vaccination. Study summary: CD3, CD45RA, CCR7 and CD95 guided sorting of the EM, EMRA, CM and Tscm memory subsets.

CDR1 and CDR2 from the germline V gene are MNHEY and SVGEGT. This CDR3 contains 15 residues. J was trimmed by 10 bases and V by 2 bases; bases with no gene match: 6. This clonotype was counted at least ten times. TCRdb re-derived calls from the 5' RACE reads in MiXCR, one entry per CDR3 protein. The table records about 4,600 distinct CDR3 sequences, less than 4.5% of them present only once. The V gene is TRBV6-2 or TRBV6-3, the J gene TRBJ1-6; 9 nucleotides agree with TRBD1. Sample: PBMCs, either bulk or a sorted T-cell subset (CD4+, CD8+, memory, or dextramer-sorted; not recorded which), taken 15 days after the yellow fever booster vaccination. The clonotype originates from a man aged 30-40 years who received the YFV17D yellow fever vaccine. As DNA, the CDR3 is TGTGCCAGCAGTTACGGGACAGGGATTCGGTCACCCCTCCACTTT. Residues: CASSYGTGIRSPLHF.